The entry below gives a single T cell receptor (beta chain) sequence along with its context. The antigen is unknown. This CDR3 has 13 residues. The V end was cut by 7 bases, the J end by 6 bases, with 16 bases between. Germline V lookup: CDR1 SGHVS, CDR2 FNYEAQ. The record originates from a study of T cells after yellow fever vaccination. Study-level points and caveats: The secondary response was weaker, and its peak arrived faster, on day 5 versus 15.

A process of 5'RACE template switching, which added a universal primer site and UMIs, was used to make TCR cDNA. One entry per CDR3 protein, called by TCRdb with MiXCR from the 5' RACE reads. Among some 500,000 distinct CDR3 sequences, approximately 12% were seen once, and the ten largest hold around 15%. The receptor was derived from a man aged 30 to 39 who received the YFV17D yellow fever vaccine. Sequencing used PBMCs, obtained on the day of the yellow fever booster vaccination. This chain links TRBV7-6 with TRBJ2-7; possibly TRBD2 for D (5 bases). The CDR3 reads CASTPGGFLEQYF. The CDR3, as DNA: TGTGCCAGCACCCCTGGAGGTTTTCTCGAGCAGTACTTC. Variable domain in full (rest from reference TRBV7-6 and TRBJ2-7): GAGVSQSPRYKVTKRGQDVALRCDPISGHVSLYWYRQALGQGPEFLTYFNYEAQQDKSGLPNDRFSAERPEGSISTLTIQRTEQRDSAMYRCASTPGGFLEQYFGPGTRLTVT.